Each of the 5 T cell receptor beta chains below was sequenced from the same sample in a study of shared clonotypes between healthy human individuals. Cells designated naive CD8 were CD45RO-negative and were positively selected for CCR7, with terminally differentiated effector memory CD45RA+ cells excluded. Measured with immunoSEQ multiplex PCR; TCRdb has only the in-frame clones, and not every one. The table lists millions of clones, roughly 95% of them singletons. The specimen was naive CD8+ T cells sorted from blood. These receptors all come from a man aged 18 to 29 in good health.

This chain uses TRBV6-5 with TRBJ2-7, with 8 positions matching TRBD1. The CDR3 covers 16 residues. CDR1 and CDR2 from the germline V gene are MNHEY and SVGAGI. Trimming at V came to 3 bases and at J to 1 base, leaving 8 bases not matched to a gene. The CDR3 loop is CASSYGPGGRSYEQYF. CDR3 sequence (DNA): TGTGCCAGCAGTTATGGTCCAGGGGGCAGGTCCTACGAGCAGTACTTC.

The chain combines TRBV27 with TRBJ2-7; D is perhaps TRBD1 (6 bases). Germline V gene lookup returns CDR1 MNHEY and CDR2 SMNVEV (reference sequence). This CDR3 is built from 14 residues. V lost 2 bases, J lost 4 bases, and 12 bases lay in between. CDR3 residues: CASSLQGPTYEQYF. The CDR3 DNA sequence: TGTGCCAGCAGTTTACAGGGGCCAACATACGAGCAGTACTTC.

The chain couples TRBV6-6 to TRBJ2-7; possibly TRBD1 or TRBD2 for D (5 bases each). The V and J ends lost 1 base and 0 bases respectively, with 10 bases between them. Germline CDR1 MNHNY, CDR2 SVGAGI (reference sequence). The CDR3 contains 15 residues. The DNA for the CDR3 is TGTGCCAGCAGTTACTGGGCAGGGAGCTCCTACGAGCAGTACTTC. Residues: CASSYWAGSSYEQYF.

J is TRBJ2-5 and V is TRBV15, with 10 bases that match TRBD2. The CDR3 length is 16 residues. J was trimmed by 10 bases and V by 5 bases; bases with no gene match: 16. Germline values: CDR1 LNHNV, CDR2 YYDKDF (reference sequence). The chain's CDR3 is CATSDPTSGPLVGQYF. The CDR3 DNA reads TGTGCCACCAGCGATCCGACTAGCGGGCCCCTCGTAGGCCAGTACTTC.

This chain connects TRBV6-5 to TRBJ1-2, with 7 positions matching TRBD1. The germline V gene has CDR1 MNHEY and CDR2 SVGAGI. This CDR3 is built from 14 residues. Trimming at V came to 0 bases and at J to 6 bases, leaving 4 bases not matched to a gene. The CDR3 protein is CASSYSITGDGYTF. CDR3 coding DNA: TGTGCCAGCAGTTACTCGATCACAGGGGATGGCTACACCTTC.